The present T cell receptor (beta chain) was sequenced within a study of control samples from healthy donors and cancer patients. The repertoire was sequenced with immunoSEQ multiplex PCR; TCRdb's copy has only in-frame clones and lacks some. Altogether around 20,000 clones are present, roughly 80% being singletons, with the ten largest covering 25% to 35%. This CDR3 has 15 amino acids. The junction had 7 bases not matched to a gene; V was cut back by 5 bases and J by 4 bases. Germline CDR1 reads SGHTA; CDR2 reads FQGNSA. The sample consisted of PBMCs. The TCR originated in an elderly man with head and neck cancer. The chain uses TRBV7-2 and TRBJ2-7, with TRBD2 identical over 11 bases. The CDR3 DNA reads TGTGCCAGCAGCAGGTGGACTAGCGGGCAGTACGAGCAGTACTTC. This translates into CASSRWTSGQYEQYF.